The T cell receptor (beta chain) described here comes from a study of response to subunit inactivated influenza vaccine. TCRdb independently ran MiXCR on the RT-PCR reads; one entry per CDR3 protein. The sample yields about 540,000 distinct CDR3 sequences, approximately 20% seen once. About this clonotype itself: Its target is unknown. A read error is possible here, since a much larger clone lies one base away.

The V gene lost 7 bases and the J gene lost 5 bases, with 8 bases spanning the gap. This CDR3 is 11 amino acids long. Notes on the study in general: That few new T cells are recruited by each seasonal influenza vaccination was the authors' suggestion.

The same sample was also used in a study of T cells expressing NK-cell markers. That work adds: 5'RACE template switching with UMIs generated TCR beta cDNA. The sequencing cohort of eight donors included seven HCMV-seropositive individuals and one seronegative individual. A range of about 1.0-8% of CD8+ T cells consisted of dominant NKG2C+ clonotypes in 5 to 7 donors. For four donors, these clonotypes were likewise the leading ones in the CD3+CD56-NKG2C+ fraction.

This rearrangement joins TRBV23-1 to TRBJ2-5; possibly TRBD1 for D (5 bases). TRBV23-1 is an ORF, with its function uncertain. The material sequenced was CD4+ T cells sorted from PBMCs, taken about 11 days after vaccination. The receptor comes from a man aged 50-59 years who received an inactivated influenza vaccine. The chain's CDR3 is CASKQDETQYF. The CDR3 coding sequence is TGCGCCAGCAAACAGGATGAGACCCAGTACTTC.